This T cell receptor beta chain came from a study of blood T cell repertoires in COVID-19. This table comes from immunoSEQ multiplex PCR, and its TCRdb copy is limited to in-frame clones, with some not included. This table has 110,000 to 150,000 clones, roughly four fifths appearing once. In germline, CDR1 is MNHEY, CDR2 SMNVEV (reference sequence). The CDR3 consists of 17 residues. V was shortened by 3 bases and J by 2 bases, with 16 bases between the two germline ends. This clonotype originated in a woman over 75 in a cohort sampled during active or convalescent COVID-19. The genes are TRBV27 and TRBJ2-2, with D possibly TRBD2 on 5 matching bases. Material for sequencing was peripheral blood. CDR3 protein: CASSLSIGVINTGELFF. DNA for the CDR3: TGTGCCAGCAGTTTGTCCATCGGGGTGATCAACACCGGGGAGCTGTTTTTT.